The 14 T cell receptor beta chains reported below all come from one sample, sequenced in a study of blood T cell repertoires in COVID-19. Here immunoSEQ multiplex PCR was the method, and the copy in TCRdb shows in-frame clones only, minus some. Among approximately 150,000 clones listed, under 80% were seen once. Sequenced sample: peripheral blood. The receptors stem from a man in his sixties with acute or convalescent COVID-19.

This clone was found a few times. The chain couples TRBV5-5 to TRBJ1-1; D remains ambiguous. V lost 6 bases, J lost 1 base, and 13 bases lay in between. CDR1 is SGHKS, CDR2 YYEKEE, per germline (reference sequence). This CDR3 has 14 residues. CDR3 DNA: TGTGCCAGCATTAACCCAGCAGGGAACACTGAAGCTTTCTTT. Its protein is CASINPAGNTEAFF.

The chain recombines TRBV10-1 with TRBJ2-3, with 8 bases aligning to TRBD1. Germline V CDR1 and CDR2: WNHNN, SYGVQD (reference sequence). Trimming cost V 3 bases and J 4 bases; bases outside gene matches: 0. CDR3 length equals 13 residues. CDR3 nucleotide sequence: TGCGCCAGCAGTGACAGGGGGCCAGATACGCAGTATTTT. Residues: CASSDRGPDTQYF.

This clone was counted once. J is TRBJ1-2 and V is TRBV13; 10 bases are shared with TRBD1. The CDR3 consists of 16 residues. Germline V gives CDR1 PRHDT, CDR2 FYEKMQ (reference sequence). V gave up 5 bases and J gave up 7 bases; unmatched junction bases: 13. The CDR3 region has the DNA TGTGCCAGCAGCGATCCCCGGGACAGGGGAACTCTTGGCTACACCTTC. It codes for CASSDPRDRGTLGYTF.

The J gene is TRBJ2-5, the V gene TRBV2; TRBD1 is a possible D gene (6 bases). CDR3 length equals 14 residues. V shed 6 bases and J shed 0 bases, with 11 bases lying between them. Germline lookup yields CDR1 SNHLY and CDR2 FYNNEI. CDR3 DNA: TGTGCCAGCAGCGACAGGCGCTACCAAGAGACCCAGTACTTC. This codes for CASSDRRYQETQYF.

The V and J genes are TRBV3-1 (or the pseudogene TRBV3-2) and TRBJ2-1, with D possibly matching TRBD1 (5 bases). Germline assignment: CDR1 LGHDT and CDR2 YNNKEL (reference sequence). Trimming took off 1 base at V and 10 bases at J, with 29 bases between the two ends. CDR3 length equals 19 residues. CDR3 region: CASSQVGWMGRLLGFEQFF. For the CDR3, the DNA is TGTGCCAGCAGCCAAGTCGGTTGGATGGGGCGTCTCCTTGGATTCGAGCAGTTCTTC.

The chain links TRBV5-1 to TRBJ2-7, with D possibly called TRBD1 or TRBD2 (5 bases each). Trimming left V 4 bases short and J 4 bases short, with 18 bases between. Germline CDR1 is SGHRS and CDR2 is YFSETQ. The CDR3 spans 15 residues. CDR3 bases: TGCGCCAGCAGCGTGGGGGTCGGGGTTGGGTACGAGCAGTACTTC. Translation gives CASSVGVGVGYEQYF. Combining the CDR3 with reference TRBV5-1 and TRBJ2-7 gives the whole variable domain KAGVTQTPRYLIKTRGQQVTLSCSPISGHRSVSWYQQTPGQGLQFLFEYFSETQRNKGNFPGRFSGRQFSNSRSEMNVSTLELGDSALYLCASSVGVGVGYEQYFGPGTRLTVT.

This chain connects TRBV10-3 to TRBJ1-2, with D unclear. V lost 2 bases, J lost 4 bases, and 11 bases lay in between. The germline V gene encodes CDR1 ENHRY and CDR2 SYGVKD. This CDR3 region has 14 residues. The CDR3 spells CAISEGRSGYGYTF. CDR3 sequence (DNA): TGTGCCATCAGTGAGGGAAGGTCGGGCTATGGCTACACCTTC.

At least ten counts were recorded for this clone. The chain recombines TRBV29-1 with TRBJ2-7; D perhaps matches TRBD2 (5 bases). The CDR3 covers 15 residues. CDR1 is SQVTM, CDR2 ANQGSEA, per germline. V was clipped by 2 bases and J by 7 bases, with 21 bases between them. The CDR3 sequence is CSVELSRGSQGEQYF. The CDR3 DNA reads as TGCAGCGTTGAATTATCCCGAGGGTCCCAAGGGGAGCAGTACTTC.

This chain links TRBV28 with TRBJ1-2; no reliable D call. Trimming took 3 bases from V and 4 from J, leaving 12 bases between them. The CDR3 spans 14 residues. Germline lookup yields CDR1 MDHEN and CDR2 SYDVKM. The chain's CDR3 is CASSLGEHSYGYTF. CDR3 sequence (DNA): TGTGCCAGCAGTTTGGGCGAGCATAGCTATGGCTACACCTTC.

The genes are TRBV11-2 and TRBJ1-2, with D maybe TRBD1 (6 bases). Trimming took off 6 bases at V and 4 bases at J, with 15 bases between the two ends. This CDR3 region has 14 residues. Germline loops: CDR1 SGHAT, CDR2 FQNNGV. Here the CDR3 DNA reads TGTGCCAGCAGTCGTAACAGGGAAGTCTATGGCTACACCTTC. Its translation is CASSRNREVYGYTF.

This CDR3 is CASSTGGNIQYF. The CDR3 nucleotides are TGTGCCAGCAGTACGGGGGGGAACATTCAGTACTTC. The rearrangement joins TRBV12-3 or TRBV12-4 to TRBJ2-4; 8 bases line up with TRBD2. The CDR3 spans 12 residues. Trimming at V came to 5 bases and at J to 7 bases, leaving 1 base not matched to a gene.

The rearrangement joins TRBV10-3 to TRBJ2-1; 9 bases match TRBD1. Germline-derived CDR1 and CDR2 are ENHRY and SYGVKD. The trim removed 11 bases at V and 9 bases at J, leaving 14 bases unmatched. The CDR3 totals 14 residues. Here the CDR3 DNA reads TGTGCCTCCAGCCGGTCGACAGGGGGAGGTGAGCAGTTCTTC. This sequence encodes CASSRSTGGGEQFF.

The rearrangement joins TRBV19 to TRBJ2-7, with TRBD1 matching 10 bases. CDR1 is LNHDA, CDR2 SQIVND, per germline (reference sequence). V lost 1 base to trimming and J lost 3 bases; unmatched junction nucleotides: 12. The CDR3 spans 18 residues. This CDR3 reads CASSIGDLTGGMSYEQYF. Written as DNA, the CDR3 is TGTGCCAGTAGTATAGGGGACCTGACAGGGGGCATGAGCTACGAGCAGTACTTC.

This rearrangement joins TRBV11-2 to TRBJ2-1, with 10 bases that match TRBD1. V lost 5 bases, J lost 7 bases, and 5 bases stayed unmatched. This CDR3 contains 14 residues. Germline loops: CDR1 SGHAT, CDR2 FQNNGV. CDR3 residues: CASSNRDRGNEQFF. In DNA, the CDR3 is TGTGCCAGCAGCAACCGGGACAGGGGTAATGAGCAGTTCTTC.